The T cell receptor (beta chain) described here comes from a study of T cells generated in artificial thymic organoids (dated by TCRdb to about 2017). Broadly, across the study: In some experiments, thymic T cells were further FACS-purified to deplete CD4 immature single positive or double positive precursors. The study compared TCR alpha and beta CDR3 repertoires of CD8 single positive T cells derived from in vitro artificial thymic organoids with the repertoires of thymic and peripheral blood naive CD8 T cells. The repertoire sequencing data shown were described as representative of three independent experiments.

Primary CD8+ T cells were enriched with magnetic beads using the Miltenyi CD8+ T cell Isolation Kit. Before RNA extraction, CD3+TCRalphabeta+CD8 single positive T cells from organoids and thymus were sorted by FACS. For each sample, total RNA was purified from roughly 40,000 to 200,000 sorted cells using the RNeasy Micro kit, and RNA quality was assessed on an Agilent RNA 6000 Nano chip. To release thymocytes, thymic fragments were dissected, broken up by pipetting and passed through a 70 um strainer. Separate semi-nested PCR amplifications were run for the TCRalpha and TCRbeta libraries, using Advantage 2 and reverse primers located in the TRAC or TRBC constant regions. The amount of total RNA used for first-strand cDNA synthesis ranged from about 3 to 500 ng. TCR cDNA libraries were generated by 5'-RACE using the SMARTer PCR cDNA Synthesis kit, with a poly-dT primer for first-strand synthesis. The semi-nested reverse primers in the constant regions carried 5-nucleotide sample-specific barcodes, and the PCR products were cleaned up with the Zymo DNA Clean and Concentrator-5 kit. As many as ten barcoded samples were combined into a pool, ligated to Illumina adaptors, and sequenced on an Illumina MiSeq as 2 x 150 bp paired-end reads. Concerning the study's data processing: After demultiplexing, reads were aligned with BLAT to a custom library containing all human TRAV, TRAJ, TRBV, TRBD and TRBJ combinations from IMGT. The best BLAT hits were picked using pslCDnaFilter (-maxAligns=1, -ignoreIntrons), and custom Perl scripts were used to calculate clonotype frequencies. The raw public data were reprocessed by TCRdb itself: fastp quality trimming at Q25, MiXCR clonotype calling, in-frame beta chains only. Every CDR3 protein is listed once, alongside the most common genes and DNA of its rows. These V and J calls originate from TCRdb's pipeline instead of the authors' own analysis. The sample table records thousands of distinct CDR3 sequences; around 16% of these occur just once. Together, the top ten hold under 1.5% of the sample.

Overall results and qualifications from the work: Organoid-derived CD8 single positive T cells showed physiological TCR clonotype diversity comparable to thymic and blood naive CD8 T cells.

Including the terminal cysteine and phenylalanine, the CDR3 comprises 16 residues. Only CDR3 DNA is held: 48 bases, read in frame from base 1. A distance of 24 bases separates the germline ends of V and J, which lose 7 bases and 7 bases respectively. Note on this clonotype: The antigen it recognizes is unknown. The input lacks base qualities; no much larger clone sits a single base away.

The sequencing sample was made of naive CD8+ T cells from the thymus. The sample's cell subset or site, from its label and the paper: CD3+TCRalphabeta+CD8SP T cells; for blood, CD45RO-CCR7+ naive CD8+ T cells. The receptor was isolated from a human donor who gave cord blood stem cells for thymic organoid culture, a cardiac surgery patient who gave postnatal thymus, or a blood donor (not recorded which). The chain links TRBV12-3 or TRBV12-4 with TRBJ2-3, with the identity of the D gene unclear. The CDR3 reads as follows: CASTPQGWGVSNTQYF. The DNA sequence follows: TGTGCCAGCACCCCCCAAGGCTGGGGTGTTTCAAATACGCAGTATTTT.